This T cell receptor (beta chain) emerged from a study of shared clonotypes between healthy human individuals. Of note for this clone: What it binds is not known.

General study points: Sampling involved blood alone; tissue repertoires likely differ.

The naive CD8 fraction comprised CD45RO-negative cells positively selected for CCR7 and excluded terminally differentiated effector memory CD45RA+ cells. The repertoire was sequenced with immunoSEQ multiplex PCR; TCRdb's copy has only in-frame clones and lacks some. Seen here are about 820,000 clones, about 92% observed once, and the top ten hold about 24%. Between the trimmed V and J ends, which lost 1 base and 5 bases, there was a span of 16 bases. The germline gives CDR1 MGHRA, CDR2 YSYEKL. This CDR3 is 16 amino acids long. The TCR was taken from a man aged 25-45 years in good health. This chain connects TRBV4-1 to TRBJ2-3; D perhaps matches TRBD2 (6 bases). Sequenced input: naive CD8+ T cells sorted from blood. This CDR3 reads CASSQVLGSGVDTQYF. The CDR3 DNA sequence: TGCGCCAGCAGCCAAGTTCTCGGTTCGGGGGTAGATACGCAGTATTTT.